These 8 T cell receptor beta chains came from one sample sequenced in a study of OX40 agonist ivuxolimab in advanced cancers. Sequencing was performed with immunoSEQ multiplex PCR; in TCRdb, only in-frame clones are kept and a portion is missing. The top ten hold around a sixth of the sample, which has some 11,000 clones, 60% to 85% seen once. The material was CD4+ or CD8+ T cells sorted from blood, obtained in a trial of the OX40 agonist ivuxolimab. The receptors here all came from an adult with an advanced solid tumor such as melanoma, head and neck, liver or kidney cancer.

The V call is TRBV5-6, the J call TRBJ1-4; tentative D call: TRBD1 (6 bases). Germline V gene lookup returns CDR1 SGHDT and CDR2 YYEEEE. This CDR3 has 15 residues. V lost 1 base to trimming and J lost 4 bases, with 11 bases between them. The CDR3 region has the DNA TGTGCCAGCAGCTTGAAGGGGGGGCTTAATGAAAAACTGTTTTTT. Translation: CASSLKGGLNEKLFF.

DNA of the CDR3: TGTGCCAGCCTCTTTGGGGGGAATGAGCAGTTCTTC. It translates to CASLFGGNEQFF. The chain carries TRBV6-1 and TRBJ2-1, with D possibly TRBD2 on 6 matching bases. Trimming shortened V by 8 bases and J by 7 bases, and 12 bases separated the two germline ends. The germline gives CDR1 MNHNS, CDR2 SASEGT. This CDR3 has 12 residues.

The chain is built from TRBV6-5 and TRBJ2-7, with D possibly TRBD1 on 6 matching bases. The length of the CDR3 is 14 residues. The germline V and J ends were trimmed by 2 bases and 1 base, with 9 bases remaining between them. Germline assignment: CDR1 MNHEY and CDR2 SVGAGI. Here the CDR3 reads CASSYVDRSYEQYF. Written as DNA, the CDR3 is TGTGCCAGCAGTTACGTTGACAGGTCCTACGAGCAGTACTTC.

The chain combines TRBV6-6 with TRBJ2-5; 10 nucleotides align to TRBD2. The V gene's germline CDR1 is MNHNY and CDR2 SVGAGI (reference sequence). The J segment lost 5 bases and the V segment lost 6 bases, leaving 12 bases of the junction unmatched. CDR3 length: 16 residues. Written as DNA, the CDR3 is TGTGCCAGCAGCATTTCCATAGCGGGAGGCGAGGAGACCCAGTACTTC. It specifies CASSISIAGGEETQYF.

V usage is TRBV9 and J usage is TRBJ2-4; 7 bases align to TRBD1. The V segment lost 0 bases and the J segment 8 bases; nucleotides outside the gene matches: 5. The CDR3 sequence is 14 residues long. Germline CDR1 SGDLS, CDR2 YYNGEE. The CDR3 coding sequence is TGTGCCAGCAGCGTAGCCTACAGGGGAGACATTCAGTACTTC. It yields the protein CASSVAYRGDIQYF.

J is TRBJ1-6 and V is TRBV27, with a weak D call TRBD1 (5 bases). Looked up from germline, CDR1 is MNHEY and CDR2 is SMNVEV (reference sequence). V was trimmed by 7 bases and J by 6 bases, leaving 16 bases between them. CDR3 length: 15 residues. The CDR3 bases are TGTGCCAGCACTATGCGACAGTATTCTAATTCACCCCTCCACTTT. It specifies CASTMRQYSNSPLHF.

This clone appeared once. The chain has TRBV6-1 and TRBJ1-2; possible D gene TRBD1, 5 bases. Trimming removed 1 base from V and 6 bases from J, with 15 bases in between. This CDR3 is 15 amino acids long. Per germline, CDR1 MNHNS and CDR2 SASEGT. This CDR3 is CASSEEEGDRNGYTF. The CDR3 nucleotides read TGTGCCAGCAGTGAAGAGGAAGGGGATAGGAATGGCTACACCTTC.

This clone is medium-sized. Mismatch with germline at one junction end may stem from a read error. The chain is built from TRBV5-4 and TRBJ1-1, with TRBD1 matching over 11 bases. In germline, CDR1 is SGHNT, CDR2 YYREEE (reference sequence). The length of the CDR3 is 14 residues. The CDR3 sequence is CASSLDRGHAEAFF. CDR3 nucleotides: TGTGCCAGCAGTTTGGACAGGGGGCACGCTGAAGCTTTCTTT.